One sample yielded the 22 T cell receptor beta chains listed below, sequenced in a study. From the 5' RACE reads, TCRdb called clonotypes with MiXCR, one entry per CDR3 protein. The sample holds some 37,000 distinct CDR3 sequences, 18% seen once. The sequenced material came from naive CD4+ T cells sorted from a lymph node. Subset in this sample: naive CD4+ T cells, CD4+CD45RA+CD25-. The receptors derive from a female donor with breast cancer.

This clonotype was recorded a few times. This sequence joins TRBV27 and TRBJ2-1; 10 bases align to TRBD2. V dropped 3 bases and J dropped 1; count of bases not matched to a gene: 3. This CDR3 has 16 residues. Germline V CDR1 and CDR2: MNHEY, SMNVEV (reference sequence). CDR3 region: CASSFRLAGSYNEQFF. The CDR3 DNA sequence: TGTGCCAGCAGTTTCCGACTAGCGGGTTCCTACAATGAGCAGTTCTTC.

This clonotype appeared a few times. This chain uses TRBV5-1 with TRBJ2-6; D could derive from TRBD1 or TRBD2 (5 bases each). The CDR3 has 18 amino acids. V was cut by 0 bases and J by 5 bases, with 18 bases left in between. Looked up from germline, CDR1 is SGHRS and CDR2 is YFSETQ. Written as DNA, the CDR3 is TGCGCCAGCAGCTTGGAAGGTAGTCGGGGCTCGAGGGCCAACGTCCTGACTTTC. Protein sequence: CASSLEGSRGSRANVLTF.

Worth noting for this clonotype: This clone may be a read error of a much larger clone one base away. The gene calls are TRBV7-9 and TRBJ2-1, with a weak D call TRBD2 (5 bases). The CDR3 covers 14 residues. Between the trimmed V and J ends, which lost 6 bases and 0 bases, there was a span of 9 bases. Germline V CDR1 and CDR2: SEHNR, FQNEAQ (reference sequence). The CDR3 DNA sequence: TGTGCCAGCAGACGGGAAAGCTCCTACAATGAGCAGTTCTTC. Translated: CASRRESSYNEQFF.

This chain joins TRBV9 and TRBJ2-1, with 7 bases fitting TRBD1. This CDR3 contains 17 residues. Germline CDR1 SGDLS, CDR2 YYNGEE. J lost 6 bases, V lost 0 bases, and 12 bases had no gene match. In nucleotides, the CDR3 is TGTGCCAGCAGCGTAGCTACGGGACAGCTGGGGGTCAATGAGCAGTTCTTC. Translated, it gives CASSVATGQLGVNEQFF.

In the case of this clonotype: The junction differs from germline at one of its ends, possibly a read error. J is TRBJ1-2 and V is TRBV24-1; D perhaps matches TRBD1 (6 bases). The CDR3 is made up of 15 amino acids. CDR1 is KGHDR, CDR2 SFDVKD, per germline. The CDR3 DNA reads TGTGCCACCAGTGACCAGGGGACCTCTAACAATGGCTACACCTTC. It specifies CATSDQGTSNNGYTF.

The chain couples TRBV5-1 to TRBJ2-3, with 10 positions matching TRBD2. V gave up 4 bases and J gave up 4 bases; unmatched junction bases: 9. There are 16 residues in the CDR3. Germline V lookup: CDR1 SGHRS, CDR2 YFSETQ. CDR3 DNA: TGCGCCAGCAGCAAGGTAGCGGGAGGTAACGCAGATACGCAGTATTTT. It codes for CASSKVAGGNADTQYF.

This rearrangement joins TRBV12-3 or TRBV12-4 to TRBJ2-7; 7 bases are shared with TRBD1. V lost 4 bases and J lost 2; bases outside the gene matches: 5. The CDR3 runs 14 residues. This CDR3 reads CASSYRGTPYEQYF. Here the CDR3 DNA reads TGTGCCAGCAGTTACAGGGGAACCCCCTACGAGCAGTACTTC.

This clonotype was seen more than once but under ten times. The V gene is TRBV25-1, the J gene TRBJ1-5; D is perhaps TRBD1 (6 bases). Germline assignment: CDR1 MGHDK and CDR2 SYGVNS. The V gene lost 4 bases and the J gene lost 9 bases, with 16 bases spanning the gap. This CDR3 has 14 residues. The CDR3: CASSAYRDQGPQHF. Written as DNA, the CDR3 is TGTGCCAGCAGTGCCTACAGGGACCAAGGGCCCCAGCATTTT.

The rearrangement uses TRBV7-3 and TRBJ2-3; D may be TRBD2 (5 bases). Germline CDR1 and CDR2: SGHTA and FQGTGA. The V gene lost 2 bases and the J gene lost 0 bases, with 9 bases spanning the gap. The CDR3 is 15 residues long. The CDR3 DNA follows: TGTGCCAGCAGCTTACAAGCGGCCAGCACAGATACGCAGTATTTT. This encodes CASSLQAASTDTQYF.

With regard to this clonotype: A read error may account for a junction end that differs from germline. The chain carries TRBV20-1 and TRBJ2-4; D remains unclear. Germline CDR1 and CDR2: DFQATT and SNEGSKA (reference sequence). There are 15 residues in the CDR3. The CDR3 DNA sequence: TGTAGTGCTAAACCCAACTACCCAGCCAAAAACATTCAGTACTTC. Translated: CSAKPNYPAKNIQYF.

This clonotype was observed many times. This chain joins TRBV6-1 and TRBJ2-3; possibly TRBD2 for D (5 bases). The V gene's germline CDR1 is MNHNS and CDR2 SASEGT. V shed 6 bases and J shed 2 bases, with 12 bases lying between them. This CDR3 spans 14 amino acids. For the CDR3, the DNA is TGTGCCAGCAGGGTCGAGACTAACACAGATACGCAGTATTTT. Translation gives CASRVETNTDTQYF.

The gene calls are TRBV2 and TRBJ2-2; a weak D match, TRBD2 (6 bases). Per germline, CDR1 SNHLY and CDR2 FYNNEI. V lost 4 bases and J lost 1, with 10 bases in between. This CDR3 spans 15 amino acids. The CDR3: CASSANSGNTGELFF. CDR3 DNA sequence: TGTGCCAGCAGTGCAAATAGCGGGAACACCGGGGAGCTGTTTTTT.

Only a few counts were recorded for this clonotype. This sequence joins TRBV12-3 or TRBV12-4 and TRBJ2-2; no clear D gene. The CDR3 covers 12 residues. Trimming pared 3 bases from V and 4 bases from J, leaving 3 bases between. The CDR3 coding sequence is TGTGCCAGCAGTTTGGGCACCGGGGAGCTGTTTTTT. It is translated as CASSLGTGELFF.

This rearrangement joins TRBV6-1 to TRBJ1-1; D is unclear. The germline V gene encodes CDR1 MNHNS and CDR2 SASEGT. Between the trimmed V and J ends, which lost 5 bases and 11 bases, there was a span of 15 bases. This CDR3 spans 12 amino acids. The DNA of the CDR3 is TGTGCCAGCAGTAAACAAGCTCGGTTCGCTTTCTTT. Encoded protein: CASSKQARFAFF.

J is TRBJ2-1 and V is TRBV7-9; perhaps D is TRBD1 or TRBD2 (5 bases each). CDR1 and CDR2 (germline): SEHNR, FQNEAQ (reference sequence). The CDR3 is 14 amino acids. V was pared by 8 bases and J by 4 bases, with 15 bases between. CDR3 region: CASGGGGGYNEQFF. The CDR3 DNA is TGTGCCAGCGGGGGTGGCGGTGGGTACAATGAGCAGTTCTTC. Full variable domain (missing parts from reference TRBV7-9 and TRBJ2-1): DTGVSQNPRHKITKRGQNVTFRCDPISEHNRLYWYRQTLGQGPEFLTYFQNEAQLEKSRLLSDRFSAERPKGSFSTLEIQRTEQGDSAMYLCASGGGGGYNEQFFGPGTRLTVL.

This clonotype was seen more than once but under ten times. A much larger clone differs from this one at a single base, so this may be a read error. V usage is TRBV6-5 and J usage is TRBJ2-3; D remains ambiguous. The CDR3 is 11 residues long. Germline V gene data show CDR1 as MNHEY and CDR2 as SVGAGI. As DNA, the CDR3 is TGTGCCATCAGTAACTCAAATACGCAGTATTTT. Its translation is CAISNSNTQYF.

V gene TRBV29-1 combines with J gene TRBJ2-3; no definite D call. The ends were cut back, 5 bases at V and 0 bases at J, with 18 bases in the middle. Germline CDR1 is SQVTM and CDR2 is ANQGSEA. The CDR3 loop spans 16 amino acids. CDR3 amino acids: CSVNGGRHSSTDTQYF. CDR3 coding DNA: TGCAGCGTTAATGGTGGTCGTCACTCTAGCACAGATACGCAGTATTTT.

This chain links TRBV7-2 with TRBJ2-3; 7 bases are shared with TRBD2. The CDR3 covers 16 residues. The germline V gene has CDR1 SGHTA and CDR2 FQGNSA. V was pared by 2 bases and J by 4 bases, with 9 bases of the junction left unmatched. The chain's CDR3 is CASSLFAGDGADTQYF. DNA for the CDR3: TGTGCCAGCAGCTTATTTGCGGGAGATGGGGCAGATACGCAGTATTTT.

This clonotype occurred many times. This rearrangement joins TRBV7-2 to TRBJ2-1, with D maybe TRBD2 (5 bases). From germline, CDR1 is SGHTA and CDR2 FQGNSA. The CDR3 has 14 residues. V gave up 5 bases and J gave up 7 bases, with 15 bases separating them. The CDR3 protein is CASSPTWRANEQFF. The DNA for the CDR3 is TGTGCCAGCAGCCCGACATGGCGGGCAAATGAGCAGTTCTTC.

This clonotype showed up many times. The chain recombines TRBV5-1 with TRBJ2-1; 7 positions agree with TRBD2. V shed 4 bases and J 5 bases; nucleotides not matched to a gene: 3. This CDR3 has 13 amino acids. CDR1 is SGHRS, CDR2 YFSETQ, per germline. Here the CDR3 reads CASSPGGDNEQFF. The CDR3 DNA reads TGCGCCAGCAGCCCGGGGGGTGACAATGAGCAGTTCTTC.

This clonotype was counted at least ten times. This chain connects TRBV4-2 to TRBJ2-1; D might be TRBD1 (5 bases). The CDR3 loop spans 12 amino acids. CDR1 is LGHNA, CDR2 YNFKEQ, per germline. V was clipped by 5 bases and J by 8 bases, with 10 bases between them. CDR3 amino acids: CASSYLGDEQFF. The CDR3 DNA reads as TGTGCCAGCAGCTACCTAGGGGATGAGCAGTTCTTC.

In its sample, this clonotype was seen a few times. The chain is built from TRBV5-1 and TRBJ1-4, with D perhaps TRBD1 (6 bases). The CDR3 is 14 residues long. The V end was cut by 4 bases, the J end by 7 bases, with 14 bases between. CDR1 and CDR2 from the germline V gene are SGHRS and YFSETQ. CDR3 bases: TGCGCCAGCAGCCCGCAGGGGACCGGTGAAAAACTGTTTTTT. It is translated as CASSPQGTGEKLFF.